Each of the 5 T cell receptor beta chains below was sequenced from the same sample in a study of shared clonotypes between healthy human individuals. The protocol was immunoSEQ multiplex PCR, while the TCRdb copy is restricted to in-frame clones and leaves out a portion. The sample holds approximately 2.1 million clones, just over 90% seen once. Sequencing was performed on naive CD4+ T cells from PBMCs. Subset denoted: CD45RA+ positively selected. These receptors were obtained from a young man in good health. Some clones in this sample may be carry-over from other donors' samples.

The chain joins TRBV28 to TRBJ1-4; no clear D. The V end was cut by 5 bases, the J end by 0 bases, with 10 bases between. This CDR3 comprises 15 residues. Per the germline V gene, CDR1 is MDHEN and CDR2 is SYDVKM. The CDR3 DNA is TGTGCCAGCAGTCACGAGGTTGCAACTAATGAAAAACTGTTTTTT. This translates into CASSHEVATNEKLFF.

This clone was recorded only once. CDR3 bases: TGTGCCAGCAGCTTGGGAACACACAATGAGCAGTTCTTC. This sequence encodes CASSLGTHNEQFF. The V and J genes are TRBV5-4 and TRBJ2-1; D not resolved. CDR1 is SGHNT, CDR2 YYREEE, per germline (reference sequence). Between the trimmed V and J ends, which lost 0 bases and 5 bases, there was a span of 6 bases. This CDR3 is 13 amino acids long.

The chain has TRBV18 and TRBJ2-1; no firm D call. The CDR3 is 12 residues long. V lost 6 bases and J 7 bases, leaving 10 bases between the germline ends. CDR1 KGHSH and CDR2 LQKENI come from the germline V gene. The DNA for the CDR3 is TGTGCCAGCTCCACCTTAGGTAATGAGCAGTTCTTC. This sequence encodes CASSTLGNEQFF. The full variable domain, its missing parts supplied by reference TRBV18 and TRBJ2-1, is NAGVMQNPRHLVRRRGQEARLRCSPMKGHSHVYWYRQLPEEGLKFMVYLQKENIIDESGMPKERFSAEFPKEGPSILRIQQVVRGDSAAYFCASSTLGNEQFFGPGTRLTVL.

CDR3: CASSLGSGRTDTQYF. CDR3 coding DNA: TGTGCCAGCAGCTTGGGTAGCGGGAGAACAGATACGCAGTATTTT. The genes are TRBV7-9 and TRBJ2-3; 9 positions agree with TRBD2. The germline V gene has CDR1 SEHNR and CDR2 FQNEAQ (reference sequence). The junction had 4 bases not matched to a gene; V was cut back by 3 bases and J by 3 bases. The CDR3 totals 15 residues.

The V call is TRBV28, the J call TRBJ2-7; 13 nucleotides agree with TRBD2. Germline CDR1 MDHEN, CDR2 SYDVKM. The CDR3 is 15 residues long. The V segment lost 2 bases and the J segment 6 bases; nucleotides outside the gene matches: 4. The DNA of the CDR3 is TGTGCCAGCAGTTTACCTCGGACTAGCGGGAGCGAGCAGTACTTC. Its translation is CASSLPRTSGSEQYF.